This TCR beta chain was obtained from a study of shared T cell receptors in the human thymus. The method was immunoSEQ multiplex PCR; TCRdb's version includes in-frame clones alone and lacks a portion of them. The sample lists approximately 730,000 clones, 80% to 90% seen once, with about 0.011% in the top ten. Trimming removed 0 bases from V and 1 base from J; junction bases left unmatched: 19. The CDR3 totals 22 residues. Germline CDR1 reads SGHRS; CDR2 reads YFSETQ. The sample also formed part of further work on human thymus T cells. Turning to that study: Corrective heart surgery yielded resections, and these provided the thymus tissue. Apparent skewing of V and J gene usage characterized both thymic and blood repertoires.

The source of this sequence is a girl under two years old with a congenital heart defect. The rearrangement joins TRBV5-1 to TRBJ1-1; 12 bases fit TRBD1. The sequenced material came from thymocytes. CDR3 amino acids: CASSLADLSGQGAVAANTEAFF. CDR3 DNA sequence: TGCGCCAGCAGCTTGGCTGACCTGTCGGGACAGGGGGCAGTCGCGGCGAACACTGAAGCTTTCTTT.